This note documents a single T cell receptor (beta chain) sequence. The sample carries other DNA sequences with the same CDR3. The data derive from a study of control samples from healthy donors and cancer patients. The data were produced by immunoSEQ multiplex PCR, yet TCRdb's version contains in-frame clones alone and is incomplete. The table has about 98,000 clones, approximately 80% seen once; the top ten hold about 10%. The CDR3 covers 15 residues. The germline V gene has CDR1 SGHTA and CDR2 FQGNSA. The V gene end was trimmed by 5 bases and the J gene end by 0 bases; junction bases not matched to a gene: 4.

Source material: blood. This receptor was taken from a woman aged 25 to 45 in good health. J is TRBJ2-7 and V is TRBV7-2; TRBD2 matches 10 bases. CDR3 DNA: TGTGCCAGCAGCAATAGCGGGGGGCGCTCCTACGAGCAGTACTTC. As protein: CASSNSGGRSYEQYF.